A single sample is the source of the 29 T cell receptor beta chains below, sequenced in a study of blood T cells in healthy people across ages. Then a second PCR, running roughly 7 to 11 cycles, was carried out with a sample-barcoded 5' primer and a J-beta primer mix. Each CDR3 protein gets one entry after TCRdb re-called the 5' RACE reads with MiXCR. This sample has 1.5 million to 2 million distinct CDR3 sequences, with 28% found just once. Sequenced input: blood. The origin of the receptors is a woman under 40 in good health.

This sequence joins TRBV7-2 and TRBJ1-4; tentatively, D is TRBD1 (5 bases). In germline, CDR1 is SGHTA, CDR2 FQGNSA. V was pared by 5 bases and J by 5 bases, with 18 bases between. This CDR3 spans 16 amino acids. DNA for the CDR3: TGTGCCAGCAGCATATGGGGAGGGACGGGGAATGAAAAACTGTTTTTT. This gives the protein CASSIWGGTGNEKLFF.

A few counts support this clonotype. This chain uses TRBV5-1 with TRBJ1-6; TRBD1 matches at 8 bases. Losses at the gene ends were 4 bases for V and 10 bases for J; bases not matched to a gene: 7. Germline V CDR1 and CDR2: SGHRS, YFSETQ. The CDR3 sequence is 14 residues long. The CDR3: CASSRTGMGSPLHF. In nucleotides, the CDR3 is TGCGCCAGCAGCCGGACAGGGATGGGATCACCCCTCCACTTT. Based on the CDR3 plus reference TRBV5-1 and TRBJ1-6, the full variable domain is KAGVTQTPRYLIKTRGQQVTLSCSPISGHRSVSWYQQTPGQGLQFLFEYFSETQRNKGNFPGRFSGRQFSNSRSEMNVSTLELGDSALYLCASSRTGMGSPLHFGNGTRLTVT.

This clonotype was detected a few times. The CDR3 nucleotides are TGCGCCAGCAGCTTGGGGGGACAGGTCCCCTACGAGCAGTACTTC. Translated, it gives CASSLGGQVPYEQYF. The chain combines TRBV5-1 with TRBJ2-7; 8 nucleotides line up with TRBD1. Trimming at V came to 0 bases and at J to 2 bases, leaving 4 bases not matched to a gene. This CDR3 is 15 amino acids long. Germline CDR1 and CDR2: SGHRS and YFSETQ.

This clonotype has just a few counts. The J gene is TRBJ2-7, the V gene TRBV15; 7 bases agree with TRBD1. The germline V gene has CDR1 LNHNV and CDR2 YYDKDF (reference sequence). V lost 3 bases, J lost 2 bases, and 13 bases stayed unmatched. The CDR3 loop spans 17 amino acids. CDR3 nucleotides: TGTGCCACCAGCAGCCACCTGATCCAGGGGGTGGCCTACGAGCAGTACTTC. Its translation is CATSSHLIQGVAYEQYF.

The V gene is TRBV2, the J gene TRBJ2-5; D is perhaps TRBD1 or TRBD2 (5 bases each). Per germline, CDR1 SNHLY and CDR2 FYNNEI. This CDR3 is built from 15 residues. Trimming pared 5 bases from V and 5 bases from J, leaving 18 bases between. CDR3 sequence reads: CASSSEGMSGETQYF. CDR3 DNA sequence: TGTGCCAGCAGTTCCGAGGGGATGTCCGGGGAGACCCAGTACTTC.

The table lists this clonotype with a few counts. The gene calls are TRBV15 and TRBJ2-4; the match to TRBD1 covers 9 bases. Looked up from germline, CDR1 is LNHNV and CDR2 is YYDKDF (reference sequence). Trimming removed 3 bases from V and 13 bases from J; junction bases left unmatched: 10. This CDR3 contains 14 residues. CDR3 residues: CATSRWVTGGEQYF. In DNA form, the CDR3 reads TGTGCCACCAGCAGGTGGGTGACAGGGGGTGAGCAGTACTTC.

This clonotype was recorded a few times. The CDR3 spells CASSLVVQDGYTF. CDR3 DNA: TGTGCCAGCAGCTTAGTAGTTCAGGATGGCTACACCTTC. This sequence joins TRBV7-9 and TRBJ1-2; D call uncertain. The germline V gene encodes CDR1 SEHNR and CDR2 FQNEAQ (reference sequence). The CDR3 extends over 13 amino acids. The ends were cut back, 1 base at V and 6 bases at J, with 9 bases in the middle.

The J gene is TRBJ1-3, the V gene TRBV6-5; 7 bases map to TRBD1. The CDR3 is 13 amino acids. Trimming removed 6 bases from V and 4 bases from J; junction bases left unmatched: 3. Germline values: CDR1 MNHEY, CDR2 SVGAGI. CDR3 in amino acids: CASSPGQGNTIYF. The CDR3 bases are TGTGCCAGCAGCCCGGGACAGGGAAACACCATATATTTT.

This chain connects TRBV7-9 to TRBJ2-1; possible D gene TRBD2, 7 bases. Judging by the DNA end, TRBJ2-7 fits better; the J call may be wrong. Germline V gene lookup returns CDR1 SEHNR and CDR2 FQNEAQ (reference sequence). This CDR3 is 17 amino acids long. CDR3 residues: CASSLVGGGRSYNEQYF. The CDR3 DNA follows: TGTGCCAGCAGCTTAGTTGGGGGGGGCCGGTCCTACAATGAGCAGTACTTC.

The chain couples TRBV25-1 to TRBJ1-2; a weak D match, TRBD1 (6 bases). The germline gives CDR1 MGHDK, CDR2 SYGVNS. Between the trimmed V and J ends, which lost 3 bases and 2 bases, there was a span of 13 bases. This CDR3 comprises 15 residues. CDR3 nucleotide sequence: TGTGCCAGCAGTGACTCCCTAGGGGGGAACTATGGCTACACCTTC. Its protein product is CASSDSLGGNYGYTF.

The chain has TRBV5-6 and TRBJ2-7; no clear D. Trimming cost V 3 bases and J 4 bases, with 17 bases left between them. The CDR3 loop spans 15 amino acids. Germline V CDR1 and CDR2: SGHDT, YYEEEE. CDR3 sequence (DNA): TGTGCCAGCAGCTCGTTTTACCGTTTAACATACGAGCAGTACTTC. Protein product: CASSSFYRLTYEQYF.

The chain combines TRBV19 with TRBJ2-1; 8 bases map to TRBD2. Trimming at V came to 8 bases and at J to 6 bases, leaving 6 bases not matched to a gene. Germline-derived CDR1 and CDR2 are LNHDA and SQIVND (reference sequence). This CDR3 region has 13 residues. The CDR3 is CASLRAGGNEQFF. The CDR3 bases are TGTGCCAGTCTTAGGGCGGGAGGCAATGAGCAGTTCTTC.

This clonotype came up many times. This sequence joins TRBV20-1 and TRBJ2-5; D unresolved. V was trimmed by 3 bases and J by 1 base, leaving 6 bases between them. CDR3 size: 12 residues. CDR1 and CDR2 from the germline V gene are DFQATT and SNEGSKA (reference sequence). The DNA for the CDR3 is TGCAGTGCTAGTTTTAGCCAAGAGACCCAGTACTTC. It is translated as CSASFSQETQYF.

The genes are TRBV30 and TRBJ1-2, with 8 bases that match TRBD1. The junction had 11 bases not matched to a gene; V was cut back by 0 bases and J by 8 bases. The germline CDR1 and CDR2 sequences are GTSNPN and SVGIG (reference sequence). This CDR3 has 15 residues. The CDR3 here is CAWSVRLSSGGGYTF. CDR3 DNA: TGTGCCTGGAGTGTTCGGCTCTCCTCAGGGGGCGGCTACACCTTC.

This chain joins TRBV12-3 or TRBV12-4 and TRBJ2-3, with 8 bases identical to TRBD2. Trimming cost V 6 bases and J 0 bases; bases outside gene matches: 8. This CDR3 spans 16 amino acids. CDR3 protein: CASRKAAGVSTDTQYF. CDR3 sequence (DNA): TGTGCCAGCAGGAAAGCAGCGGGAGTGAGCACAGATACGCAGTATTTT.

The chain is built from TRBV7-3 and TRBJ2-3; D uncertain. CDR3 length: 15 amino acids. V lost 0 bases to trimming and J lost 0 bases, with 7 bases between them. Per the germline V gene, CDR1 is SGHTA and CDR2 is FQGTGA. CDR3 sequence (DNA): TGTGCCAGCAGCTTAACGACTGTTAGCACAGATACGCAGTATTTT. This codes for CASSLTTVSTDTQYF. Supplemented by reference TRBV7-3 and TRBJ2-3, the full variable domain reads GAGVSQTPSNKVTEKGKYVELRCDPISGHTALYWYRQSLGQGPEFLIYFQGTGAADDSGLPNDRFFAVRPEGSVSTLKIQRTERGDSAVYLCASSLTTVSTDTQYFGPGTRLTVL.

The chain links TRBV7-2 to TRBJ2-7; D is unclear. From germline, CDR1 is SGHTA and CDR2 FQGNSA. The CDR3 is 12 residues long. The ends were cut back, 4 bases at V and 4 bases at J, with 8 bases in the middle. This chain's CDR3 is CASSSTQYEQYF. CDR3 coding DNA: TGTGCCAGCAGCTCCACACAGTACGAGCAGTACTTC.

The chain is built from TRBV12-3 or TRBV12-4 and TRBJ1-1; D remains ambiguous. The V and J ends lost 5 bases and 2 bases respectively, with 21 bases between them. The length of the CDR3 is 17 residues. The CDR3 loop is CASSPPGGGRKNTEAFF. In nucleotides, the CDR3 is TGTGCCAGCAGTCCGCCGGGCGGAGGAAGAAAAAACACTGAAGCTTTCTTT.

Turning to this clonotype: The junction departs from germline at one end; a sequencing error may be responsible. The chain carries TRBV2 and TRBJ1-6, with a possible D match to TRBD1 (5 bases). Germline values: CDR1 SNHLY, CDR2 FYNNEI. The CDR3 has 14 residues. The CDR3 loop is CAGSEALTDSPLHF. The CDR3 bases are TGTGCCGGCAGTGAAGCTTTGACAGATTCACCCCTCCACTTT.

This clonotype occurred many times. CDR3 in DNA: TGTGCCAGCAGGTATGGCTACGAGCAGTACTTC. As protein: CASRYGYEQYF. V is TRBV11-2 and J is TRBJ2-7, with D unclear. V was trimmed by 6 bases and J by 3 bases, leaving 6 bases between them. CDR1 is SGHAT, CDR2 FQNNGV, per germline. The CDR3 has 11 amino acids.

This clonotype was counted only a few times. The J gene is TRBJ2-7, the V gene TRBV2; a weak D match, TRBD1 (6 bases). Germline loops: CDR1 SNHLY, CDR2 FYNNEI. This CDR3 spans 14 amino acids. The V end lost 4 bases, the J end lost 5 bases, and 15 bases lay between the germline ends. The CDR3 sequence: CASSVQGMIDEQYF. CDR3 bases: TGTGCCAGCAGTGTACAGGGAATGATCGACGAGCAGTACTTC.

Comments on this clonotype: Being one base from a much bigger clone, this may be a read error. This chain joins TRBV2 and TRBJ2-3; D gene ambiguous. The V gene's germline CDR1 is SNHLY and CDR2 FYNNEI. The CDR3 is made up of 14 amino acids. V was shortened by 6 bases and J by 4 bases, with 14 bases between the two germline ends. The CDR3 DNA reads TGTGCCAGCAGGGGCACGACTGGCGCAGATACGCAGTATTTT. Translated, it gives CASRGTTGADTQYF.

The CDR3 is CASSMGPKNIQYF. CDR3 coding DNA: TGTGCCAGTAGTATGGGGCCCAAAAACATTCAGTACTTC. The chain employs TRBV19 and TRBJ2-4, with a weak D call TRBD1 (5 bases). Germline assignment: CDR1 LNHDA and CDR2 SQIVND (reference sequence). Trimming removed 3 bases from V and 2 bases from J, with 5 bases in between. The CDR3 runs to 13 residues.

This clonotype was counted only a few times. The genes are TRBV28 and TRBJ2-3; 7 nucleotides match TRBD1. V dropped 4 bases and J dropped 3; count of bases not matched to a gene: 7. The germline V gene encodes CDR1 MDHEN and CDR2 SYDVKM. CDR3 length: 15 residues. The CDR3 DNA reads TGTGCCAGCAGTTCGACAGGGCACGGAACAGATACGCAGTATTTT. Translated, it gives CASSSTGHGTDTQYF. The variable domain in full, with the rest retrieved from reference TRBV28 and TRBJ2-3, is DVKVTQSSRYLVKRTGEKVFLECVQDMDHENMFWYRQDPGLGLRLIYFSYDVKMKEKGDIPEGYSVSREKKERFSLILESASTNQTSMYLCASSSTGHGTDTQYFGPGTRLTVL.

The J gene is TRBJ1-2, the V gene TRBV5-1; the match to TRBD1 covers 7 bases. Losses at the gene ends were 4 bases for V and 5 bases for J; bases not matched to a gene: 8. The CDR3 is 14 amino acids. Germline V gene data show CDR1 as SGHRS and CDR2 as YFSETQ. CDR3 in DNA: TGCGCCAGCAGCCCCAGGGACAGTACGTATGGCTACACCTTC. Protein product: CASSPRDSTYGYTF.

This chain connects TRBV3-1 to TRBJ2-7; perhaps TRBD2 as D (5 bases). Trimming took off 3 bases at V and 1 base at J, with 7 bases between the two ends. The CDR3 totals 13 residues. CDR1 and CDR2 from the germline V gene are LGHDT and YNNKEL (reference sequence). The CDR3 loop reads CASSHRESYEQYF. The DNA for the CDR3 is TGTGCCAGCAGCCATCGGGAATCCTACGAGCAGTACTTC.

This clonotype came up many times. The V gene is TRBV6-6, the J gene TRBJ2-7, with TRBD1 matching 12 bases. V was clipped by 3 bases and J by 7 bases; unmatched bases: 10. CDR1 and CDR2 (germline): MNHNY, SVGAGI (reference sequence). The CDR3 length is 16 residues. This CDR3 reads CASSYKFGTGGREQYF. The CDR3 DNA is TGTGCCAGCAGTTATAAGTTCGGGACAGGGGGCCGGGAGCAGTACTTC.

For this clonotype: A junction boundary mismatches the germline segment, possibly from a read error. V and J are TRBV7-2 and TRBJ2-7; D gene unclear. The CDR3 extends over 15 amino acids. CDR1 and CDR2 (germline): SGHTA, FQGNSA. The CDR3 sequence: CVSSSDVLSSYEQYF. The CDR3 DNA reads TGTGTCAGCAGCTCGGACGTCCTAAGCTCCTACGAGCAGTACTTC.

This clonotype was seen only a few times. The gene calls are TRBV5-1 and TRBJ1-1; D gene unclear. The V end lost 3 bases, the J end lost 2 bases, and 8 bases lay between the germline ends. Germline CDR1 and CDR2: SGHRS and YFSETQ. CDR3 length: 13 amino acids. CDR3 loop: CASSWAANTEAFF. CDR3 nucleotide sequence: TGCGCCAGCAGCTGGGCTGCTAACACTGAAGCTTTCTTT. The whole variable domain, remainder taken from reference TRBV5-1 and TRBJ1-1, is KAGVTQTPRYLIKTRGQQVTLSCSPISGHRSVSWYQQTPGQGLQFLFEYFSETQRNKGNFPGRFSGRQFSNSRSEMNVSTLELGDSALYLCASSWAANTEAFFGQGTRLTVV.